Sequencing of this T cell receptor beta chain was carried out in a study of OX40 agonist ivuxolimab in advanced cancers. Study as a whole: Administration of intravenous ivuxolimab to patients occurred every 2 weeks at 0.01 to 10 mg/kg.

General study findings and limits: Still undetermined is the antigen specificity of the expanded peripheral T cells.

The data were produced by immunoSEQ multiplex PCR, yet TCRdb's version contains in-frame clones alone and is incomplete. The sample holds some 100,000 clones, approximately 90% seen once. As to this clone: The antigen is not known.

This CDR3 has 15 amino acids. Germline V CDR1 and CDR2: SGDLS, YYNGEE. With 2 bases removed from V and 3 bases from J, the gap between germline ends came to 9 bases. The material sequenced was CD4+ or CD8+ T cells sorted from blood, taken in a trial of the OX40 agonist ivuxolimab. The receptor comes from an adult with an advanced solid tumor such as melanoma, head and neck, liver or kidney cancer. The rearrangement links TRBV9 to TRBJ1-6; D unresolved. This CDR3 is CASSVSGVYNSPLHF. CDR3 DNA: TGTGCCAGCAGCGTGTCGGGAGTCTATAATTCACCCCTCCACTTT.